The next 17 T cell receptor beta chains were all read from a single sample in a study of cytomegalovirus exposure and HLA in healthy donors. PCR primers comprised 60 Vbeta and 13 Jbeta primers. The protocol was immunoSEQ multiplex PCR, while the TCRdb copy is restricted to in-frame clones and leaves out a portion. The sample has some 95,000 clones, about four fifths seen once. The sequencing input was PBMCs. The receptor set was obtained from a man between 25 and 39 years old in good health and CMV-seronegative.

V is TRBV15 and J is TRBJ2-1; TRBD2 matches 9 bases. From germline, CDR1 is LNHNV and CDR2 YYDKDF (reference sequence). Germline trimming cut 1 base from V and 0 bases from J; bases unmatched to any gene: 4. This CDR3 has 17 residues. CDR3 protein: CATSRGGGGASYNEQFF. CDR3 sequence (DNA): TGTGCCACCAGCAGAGGGGGCGGGGGGGCCTCCTACAATGAGCAGTTCTTC. Full variable domain (remainder filled in from reference TRBV15 and TRBJ2-1): DAMVIQNPRYQVTQFGKPVTLSCSQTLNHNVMYWYQQKSSQAPKLLFHYYDKDFNNEADTPDNFQSRRPNTSFCFLDIRSPGLGDTAMYLCATSRGGGGASYNEQFFGPGTRLTVL.

This chain joins TRBV6-4 and TRBJ2-2; D not certain. CDR1 is MRHNA, CDR2 SNTAGT, per germline. The CDR3 loop spans 14 amino acids. Trimming took 1 base from V and 4 from J, leaving 7 bases between them. Here the CDR3 reads CASSDWPSTGELFF. CDR3 nucleotide sequence: TGTGCCAGCAGTGACTGGCCCTCCACCGGGGAGCTGTTTTTT.

J is TRBJ1-2 and V is TRBV7-8; tentatively, D is TRBD1 (5 bases). The CDR3 length is 12 residues. Looked up from germline, CDR1 is SGHVS and CDR2 is FQNEAQ. V was pared by 2 bases and J by 8 bases, with 9 bases between. The CDR3 region is CASSLSREGYTF. CDR3 in DNA: TGTGCCAGCAGCTTAAGCAGGGAAGGCTACACCTTC.

The chain uses TRBV21-1 and TRBJ2-3; TRBD2, as called in the table, went unchecked against the DNA. TRBV21-1 is described as a pseudogene. The CDR3 length is 14 residues. Here the CDR3 DNA reads TGTGCCAGCAGCCCCCGGGGTTACACAGATACGCAGTATTTT. Translation gives CASSPRGYTDTQYF.

The rearrangement joins TRBV19 to TRBJ1-1; 9 nucleotides line up with TRBD1. The CDR3 loop spans 14 amino acids. With 5 bases clipped from V and 5 bases from J, the junction kept 6 bases outside the gene matches. The V gene's germline CDR1 is LNHDA and CDR2 SQIVND (reference sequence). In DNA, the CDR3 is TGTGCCAGTAGTGTACAGGGGGCAGGAACTGAAGCTTTCTTT. Encoded protein: CASSVQGAGTEAFF.

The chain has TRBV5-6 and TRBJ2-1; 9 positions match TRBD1. V lost 1 base and J lost 4; bases outside the gene matches: 6. The germline gives CDR1 SGHDT, CDR2 YYEEEE. CDR3 length: 16 amino acids. In DNA form, the CDR3 reads TGTGCCAGCAGCTTGATCGGGACAGGGCTGTACAATGAGCAGTTCTTC. Translation: CASSLIGTGLYNEQFF. Based on the CDR3 plus reference TRBV5-6 and TRBJ2-1, the full variable domain is DAGVTQSPTHLIKTRGQQVTLRCSPKSGHDTVSWYQQALGQGPQFIFQYYEEEERQRGNFPDRFSGHQFPNYSSELNVNALLLGDSALYLCASSLIGTGLYNEQFFGPGTRLTVL.

Notes on this clone: This CDR3 is also generated by other DNA sequences in the sample. The rearrangement joins TRBV2 to TRBJ2-2; maybe TRBD1 (5 bases). Germline assignment: CDR1 SNHLY and CDR2 FYNNEI. The CDR3 is 12 amino acids. The ends were cut back, 10 bases at V and 4 bases at J, with 10 bases in the middle. CDR3 loop: CATRQSTGELFF. CDR3 DNA: TGTGCCACTCGACAGTCCACCGGGGAGCTGTTTTTT.

The chain combines TRBV28 with TRBJ1-1, with TRBD1 matching over 12 bases. The ends lost 6 bases at V and 1 base at J; junction bases unmatched: 12. The CDR3 is 18 amino acids. Germline V gene sequence: CDR1 MDHEN, CDR2 SYDVKM. CDR3 loop: CASRPFTGQGAGNTEAFF. In DNA, the CDR3 is TGTGCCAGCAGACCATTTACGGGACAGGGGGCGGGGAACACTGAAGCTTTCTTT. The entire variable domain, with the rest obtained from reference TRBV28 and TRBJ1-1, is as follows: DVKVTQSSRYLVKRTGEKVFLECVQDMDHENMFWYRQDPGLGLRLIYFSYDVKMKEKGDIPEGYSVSREKKERFSLILESASTNQTSMYLCASRPFTGQGAGNTEAFFGQGTRLTVV.

This rearrangement joins TRBV5-1 to TRBJ2-3, with D possibly matching TRBD2 (6 bases). The CDR3 is 14 residues long. V lost 6 bases and J 6 bases, leaving 17 bases between the germline ends. CDR1 SGHRS and CDR2 YFSETQ come from the germline V gene. The CDR3 loop reads CASKVAGRIDTQYF. DNA of the CDR3: TGCGCCAGCAAGGTTGCGGGAAGGATCGATACGCAGTATTTT. The whole variable domain, filled in from reference TRBV5-1 and TRBJ2-3, reads KAGVTQTPRYLIKTRGQQVTLSCSPISGHRSVSWYQQTPGQGLQFLFEYFSETQRNKGNFPGRFSGRQFSNSRSEMNVSTLELGDSALYLCASKVAGRIDTQYFGPGTRLTVL.

The chain couples TRBV19 to TRBJ2-1, with TRBD1 matching 8 bases. V trimming: 6 bases; J trimming: 6 bases; junction bases outside the gene matches: 13. CDR1 and CDR2 from the germline V gene are LNHDA and SQIVND (reference sequence). The CDR3 consists of 16 residues. The CDR3 loop is CASRRTGTGPSNEQFF. The CDR3 DNA is TGTGCCAGTAGGAGAACCGGGACAGGACCGAGCAATGAGCAGTTCTTC.

This clone was detected a few times. The chain has TRBV6-1 and TRBJ2-7, with TRBD1 as a possible D gene (7 bases). This CDR3 is built from 15 residues. The germline V gene has CDR1 MNHNS and CDR2 SASEGT. Trimming stripped 4 bases from V and 13 bases from J, with 26 bases between. The DNA for the CDR3 is TGTGCCAGCAGTGCGAATCCCGGATCAGGGGGGATAGTTTACTTC. Residues: CASSANPGSGGIVYF.

This clone appeared a single time. The rearrangement uses TRBV7-2 and TRBJ1-1; TRBD1 is a possible D gene (6 bases). The germline V gene encodes CDR1 SGHTA and CDR2 FQGNSA. The CDR3 loop spans 15 amino acids. V lost 4 bases and J lost 0, with 12 bases in between. Here the CDR3 DNA reads TGTGCCAGCAGCTACTTGGGACACTTGAACACTGAAGCTTTCTTT. This encodes CASSYLGHLNTEAFF. Variable domain in full (rest from reference TRBV7-2 and TRBJ1-1): GAGVSQSPSNKVTEKGKDVELRCDPISGHTALYWYRQSLGQGLEFLIYFQGNSAPDKSGLPSDRFSAERTGGSVSTLTIQRTQQEDSAVYLCASSYLGHLNTEAFFGQGTRLTVV.

The gene calls are TRBV25-1 and TRBJ2-5; 12 nucleotides match TRBD1. The V gene's germline CDR1 is MGHDK and CDR2 SYGVNS. The CDR3 runs 16 residues. The junction had 7 bases not matched to a gene; V was cut back by 3 bases and J by 5 bases. The CDR3 nucleotides read TGTGCCAGCAGTGATGTGGGACAGGGGGCAGGCGAGACCCAGTACTTC. Its translation is CASSDVGQGAGETQYF.

This chain links TRBV18 with TRBJ1-2; the D gene is possibly TRBD1 (5 bases). This CDR3 spans 16 amino acids. The V end lost 2 bases, the J end lost 4 bases, and 17 bases lay between the germline ends. In germline, CDR1 is KGHSH, CDR2 LQKENI. CDR3 DNA: TGTGCCAGCTCACCAAGAGAGGCGGGGGGGAGCTATGGCTACACCTTC. This encodes CASSPREAGGSYGYTF. The full variable domain, in which reference TRBV18 and TRBJ1-2 provide the parts outside the CDR3, is NAGVMQNPRHLVRRRGQEARLRCSPMKGHSHVYWYRQLPEEGLKFMVYLQKENIIDESGMPKERFSAEFPKEGPSILRIQQVVRGDSAAYFCASSPREAGGSYGYTFGSGTRLTVV.

This chain connects TRBV5-1 to TRBJ1-4; weak D call: TRBD1 (5 bases). This CDR3 contains 16 residues. The germline V gene encodes CDR1 SGHRS and CDR2 YFSETQ. The V end lost 4 bases, the J end lost 5 bases, and 18 bases lay between the germline ends. In DNA, the CDR3 is TGCGCCAGCAGCCGAGATCACAGGAGAGTAAATGAAAAACTGTTTTTT. This gives the protein CASSRDHRRVNEKLFF.

This chain links TRBV6-5 with TRBJ2-7, with D tentatively TRBD1 (6 bases). CDR1 MNHEY and CDR2 SVGAGI come from the germline V gene. The CDR3 totals 16 residues. The V and J ends lost 2 bases and 2 bases respectively, with 16 bases between them. DNA for the CDR3: TGTGCCAGCAGTTACGCAGGGGATTTGGGCACCTACGAGCAGTACTTC. Protein sequence: CASSYAGDLGTYEQYF.

The chain links TRBV15 to TRBJ2-1, with 7 bases that match TRBD2. The V gene end was trimmed by 6 bases and the J gene end by 6 bases; junction bases not matched to a gene: 5. This CDR3 has 13 residues. CDR1 and CDR2 (germline): LNHNV, YYDKDF (reference sequence). CDR3 sequence reads: CATRRDYINEQFF. CDR3 DNA: TGTGCCACCAGGAGGGACTACATCAATGAGCAGTTCTTC.